A single T cell receptor (beta chain) is shown here with its context. Its specificity is not known. Profiling relied on immunoSEQ multiplex PCR, and the TCRdb table lists in-frame clones only, not all of them. The table shows 50,000 to 75,000 clones, with around 90% occurring only once. To release intraepithelial and lamina propria lymphocytes, the graft tissue was processed. The sample originates from a study of graft-versus-host responses after intestinal transplantation. Study observations and caveats: GvH clones turned up in recipient marrow; some had shown up first in ileum or blood.

The V and J ends lost 0 bases and 5 bases respectively, with 17 bases between them. Germline V gene lookup returns CDR1 SGHRS and CDR2 YFSETQ. The length of the CDR3 is 16 residues. This sample comprised ileum tissue, obtained approximately 56 weeks after transplant. The rearrangement joins TRBV5-1 to TRBJ2-5, with a weak D call TRBD2 (5 bases). The clonotype originates from a human patient who received an intestinal transplant, so some T cells may come from the graft donor. This CDR3 reads CASSLGSGSLKETQYF. The CDR3 DNA sequence: TGCGCCAGCAGCTTGGGATCGGGGAGTCTAAAGGAGACCCAGTACTTC.